A selection of T cell receptor beta chains follows, all from one sample in a study of shared clonotypes between healthy human individuals. Sequenced by immunoSEQ multiplex PCR; TCRdb stores in-frame clones only, minus some. This sample has more than 2 million clones; around 93% occur once, and the top ten carry roughly 1.7%. Input material: naive CD8+ T cells from PBMCs. Source of these receptors: a man aged 18 to 30 in good health. Some clones in this sample may be carry-over from other donors' samples. The CDR3 runs from the conserved cysteine through the conserved F or W. Fields, in order: V gene, clone size, D gene, J gene, CDR3 protein, CDR3 DNA. A D gene is named only where the DNA matches it firmly. The listing skips clone size in some rows; elsewhere it reads once, few, many or a size class.

>TRBV7-9|NA|TRBD1|TRBJ2-1
CASSLGQGALTNEQFF
TGTGCCAGCAGCTTAGGACAGGGGGCATTAACGAATGAGCAGTTCTTC
>TRBV7-6|few|NA|TRBJ2-1
CASSLGRPSTLNNEQFF
TGTGCCAGCAGCTTGGGAAGACCATCCACCCTAAACAATGAGCAGTTCTTC
>TRBV27|many|TRBD2|TRBJ2-1
CASSLYFSGSKDEQFF
TGTGCCAGCAGTTTATATTTTAGCGGGAGTAAGGATGAGCAGTTCTTC
>TRBV27|NA|TRBD2|TRBJ2-5
CASSRRTSGSWWETQYF
TGTGCCAGCAGTAGAAGGACTAGCGGGAGTTGGTGGGAGACCCAGTACTTC
>TRBV7-9|NA|NA|TRBJ1-2
CASSSSREDYGYTF
TGTGCCAGCAGCTCCAGCAGGGAAGACTATGGCTACACCTTC
>TRBV27|once|NA|TRBJ1-1
CASSPRGMNTEAFF
TGTGCCAGCAGTCCCCGGGGAATGAACACTGAAGCTTTCTTT
>TRBV2|NA|TRBD2|TRBJ2-7
CASSTTSGSYEQYF
TGTGCCAGCAGTACGACTAGCGGGAGTTACGAGCAGTACTTC
>TRBV5-1|NA|NA|TRBJ2-2
CASSLGSWELFF
TGCGCCAGCAGCTTGGGAAGCTGGGAGCTGTTTTTT
>TRBV6-1|NA|NA|TRBJ1-1
CASSEVGGNTEAFF
TGTGCCAGCAGTGAAGTTGGAGGGAACACTGAAGCTTTCTTT
>TRBV11-2|NA|NA|TRBJ1-2
CASSKTVSGYGYTF
TGTGCCAGCAGCAAGACCGTTAGCGGGTATGGCTACACCTTC
>TRBV6-5|NA|NA|TRBJ2-2
CASSYVQTTGELFF
TGTGCCAGCAGTTACGTCCAAACCACCGGGGAGCTGTTTTTT
>TRBV5-1|NA|NA|TRBJ1-2
CASSLYQNPANYGYTF
TGCGCCAGCAGCTTGTATCAGAACCCAGCTAACTATGGCTACACCTTC
>TRBV18|NA|NA|TRBJ1-5
CASSPGRLGDQPQHF
TGTGCCAGCTCACCAGGTAGGTTAGGCGATCAGCCCCAGCATTTT
>TRBV4-1|NA|NA|TRBJ2-1
CASSQTHPSSYNEQFF
TGCGCCAGCAGCCAAACCCACCCAAGCTCCTACAATGAGCAGTTCTTC
>TRBV11-2|NA|TRBD2|TRBJ2-7
CASSLGLAGVGGSYEQYF
TGTGCCAGCAGCCTCGGACTAGCGGGAGTAGGGGGTTCCTACGAGCAGTACTTC
>TRBV25-1|once|TRBD1|TRBJ2-7
CASRGDRGHEQYF
TGTGCCAGCAGGGGGGACAGGGGCCACGAGCAGTACTTC
>TRBV10-3|NA|TRBD2|TRBJ2-5
CAISEFAASGRRQTQYF
TGTGCCATCAGTGAGTTTGCGGCTAGCGGGAGGAGGCAGACCCAGTACTTC
>TRBV28|NA|TRBD2|TRBJ2-7
CASRWTSGTYEQYF
TGTGCCAGCAGGTGGACTAGCGGAACCTACGAGCAGTACTTC
>TRBV6-6|NA|NA|TRBJ2-5
CASSYSEGPKTQYF
TGTGCCAGCAGTTACTCGGAGGGGCCCAAGACCCAGTACTTC
>TRBV4-1|NA|NA|TRBJ1-5
CASSQARSQPQHF
TGCGCCAGCAGCCAAGCCCGAAGCCAGCCCCAGCATTTT
>TRBV29-1|once|NA|TRBJ1-6
CSARQQTNSPLHF
TGCAGCGCTAGACAGCAGACTAATTCACCCCTCCACTTT
>TRBV5-8|once|NA|TRBJ2-5
CASSSDIDQETQYF
TGTGCCAGCAGCTCGGACATCGATCAAGAGACCCAGTACTTC
>TRBV19|NA|NA|TRBJ1-1
CASSAHQGKATPEAFF
TGTGCCAGTAGTGCCCACCAGGGGAAAGCGACCCCTGAAGCTTTCTTT
>TRBV27|NA|TRBD1|TRBJ1-5
CASSPDRYSNQPQHF
TGTGCCAGCAGCCCGGACAGGTATAGCAATCAGCCCCAGCATTTT
>TRBV9|NA|TRBD1|TRBJ2-7
CASSAGQGYNEQYF
TGTGCCAGCAGCGCCGGACAGGGTTACAACGAGCAGTACTTC
>TRBV30|NA|NA|TRBJ2-7
CAWSRAYEQYF
TGTGCCTGGAGTAGGGCCTACGAGCAGTACTTC
>TRBV27|once|NA|TRBJ2-1
CASSLRLDYNEQFF
TGTGCCAGCAGTTTAAGGTTGGATTACAATGAGCAGTTCTTC
>TRBV5-6|NA|NA|TRBJ1-1
CASSLGEGKGDTEAFF
TGTGCCAGCAGCTTGGGTGAGGGCAAAGGGGACACTGAAGCTTTCTTT
>TRBV27|NA|NA|TRBJ2-7
CASSLSGAGNEQYF
TGTGCCAGCAGTTTATCGGGGGCGGGGAACGAGCAGTACTTC
>TRBV5-1|NA|NA|TRBJ2-7
CASSFETARINEQYF
TGCGCCAGCAGCTTCGAGACAGCGAGAATAAACGAGCAGTACTTC
>TRBV19|NA|TRBD2|TRBJ2-7
CASSITSGISVPGYEQYF
TGTGCCAGTAGTATTACTAGCGGGATTTCCGTCCCCGGTTACGAGCAGTACTTC
>TRBV7-9|NA|NA|TRBJ2-7
CASSPQQRVDEQYF
TGTGCCAGCAGCCCCCAGCAGAGGGTCGACGAGCAGTACTTC
>TRBV5-1|once|NA|TRBJ2-7
CASSWGDMYEQYF
TGCGCCAGCAGCTGGGGGGATATGTACGAGCAGTACTTC
>TRBV27|NA|TRBD1|TRBJ1-4
CASSRQGSNEKLFF
TGTGCCAGCAGCCGACAGGGGTCTAATGAAAAACTGTTTTTT
>TRBV9|NA|NA|TRBJ1-5
CASSGFGEHQPQHF
TGTGCCAGCAGCGGTTTCGGGGAGCATCAGCCCCAGCATTTT
>TRBV5-5|few|NA|TRBJ1-1
CASSSGSEAFF
TGTGCCAGCAGCTCAGGATCCGAAGCTTTCTTT
>TRBV11-2|NA|TRBD1|TRBJ2-7
CASSQGQWEQYF
TGTGCCAGCAGCCAGGGACAGTGGGAGCAGTACTTC
>TRBV10-3|NA|TRBD2|TRBJ2-7
CAIRPTSGESYEQYF
TGTGCCATCAGACCAACTAGCGGCGAATCCTACGAGCAGTACTTC
>TRBV4-1|NA|NA|TRBJ2-5
CASSQDPGGLETQYF
TGCGCCAGCAGCCAAGATCCAGGAGGGTTGGAGACCCAGTACTTC
>TRBV5-1|NA|NA|TRBJ2-4
CASSSVRGADLAKNIQYF
TGCGCCAGCAGCTCAGTCCGCGGGGCGGACTTAGCCAAAAACATTCAGTACTTC
>TRBV7-9|NA|NA|TRBJ1-3
CASSLGTDDYSGNTIYF
TGTGCCAGCAGCTTAGGGACAGATGATTACTCTGGAAACACCATATATTTT
>TRBV25-1|once|NA|TRBJ1-5
CASSEPGTAQPQHF
TGTGCCAGCAGTGAGCCCGGGACCGCTCAGCCCCAGCATTTT
>TRBV9|once|NA|TRBJ2-1
CASSVDGNSYNEQFF
TGTGCCAGCAGCGTTGACGGGAACTCCTACAATGAGCAGTTCTTC
>TRBV19|NA|NA|TRBJ2-1
CASSIQVLTYNEQFF
TGTGCCAGTAGTATACAGGTTCTGACCTACAATGAGCAGTTCTTC
>TRBV5-1|NA|TRBD1|TRBJ2-7
CASSPPGQGYEQYF
TGCGCCAGCAGCCCACCGGGACAGGGCTACGAGCAGTACTTC
>TRBV4-3|NA|NA|TRBJ1-2
CASSQDRGPYGYTF
TGCGCCAGCAGCCAAGACAGGGGACCCTATGGCTACACCTTC
>TRBV27|NA|NA|TRBJ1-5
CASSLLHPTTSNQPQHF
TGTGCCAGCAGTTTACTACACCCGACCACCTCAAATCAGCCCCAGCATTTT
>TRBV9|few|TRBD1|TRBJ2-7
CASSPRQGIHEQYF
TGTGCCAGCAGCCCCCGACAGGGTATCCACGAGCAGTACTTC
>TRBV13|NA|TRBD2|TRBJ2-7
CASSPRGGRGADEQYF
TGTGCCAGCAGCCCCCGGGGGGGAAGGGGGGCTGACGAGCAGTACTTC
>TRBV7-9|NA|NA|TRBJ2-3
CASSLAGGGAREDTQYF
TGTGCCAGCAGCTTAGCTGGTGGGGGGGCGCGAGAAGATACGCAGTATTTT
>TRBV29-1|once|NA|TRBJ2-3
CSAPVHLADTQYF
TGCAGCGCCCCTGTACATCTCGCAGATACGCAGTATTTT